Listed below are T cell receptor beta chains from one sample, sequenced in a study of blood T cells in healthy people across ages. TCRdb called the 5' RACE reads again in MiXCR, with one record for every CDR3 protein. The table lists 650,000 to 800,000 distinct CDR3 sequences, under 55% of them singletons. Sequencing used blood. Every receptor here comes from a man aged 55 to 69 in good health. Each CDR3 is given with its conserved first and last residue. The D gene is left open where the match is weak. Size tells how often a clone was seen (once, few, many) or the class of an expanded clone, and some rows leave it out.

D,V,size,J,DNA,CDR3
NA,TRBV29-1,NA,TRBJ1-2,TGCAGCGCCCGGACACAAGCAGACTATGGCTACACCTTC,CSARTQADYGYTF
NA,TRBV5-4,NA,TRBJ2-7,TGTGCCAGCAGCGCGGACATCGAGAGCTCCTACGAGCAGTACTTC,CASSADIESSYEQYF
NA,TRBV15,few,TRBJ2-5,TGTGCCACCAGCAGAGAAGCCCCGGAGACCCAGTACTTC,CATSREAPETQYF
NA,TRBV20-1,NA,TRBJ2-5,TGCAGTGCTAGAGATCTAAGGGGTCAGGTGGAGACCCAGTACTTC,CSARDLRGQVETQYF
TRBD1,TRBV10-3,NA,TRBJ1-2,TGTGCCATCAGCCATATTACAGGGGGCTATGGCTACACCTTC,CAISHITGGYGYTF
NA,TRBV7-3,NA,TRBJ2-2,TGTGCCAGCAGCCCGTTTGGCCCCGGGGAGCTGTGTTTT,CASSPFGPGELCF
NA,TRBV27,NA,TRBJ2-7,TGTGCCAGCAGTTTTTCACACAATGAGCAGTACTTC,CASSFSHNEQYF
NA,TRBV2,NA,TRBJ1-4,TGTGCCAGCAGCGACCGGGCCCCTGAAAAACTGTTTTTT,CASSDRAPEKLFF
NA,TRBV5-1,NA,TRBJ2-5,TGCGCCAGCAGCCCCCAAGGAGGGGTAGATGAGCAGTACTTC,CASSPQGGVDEQYF
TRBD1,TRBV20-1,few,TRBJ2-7,TGCAGTGCTAGAGTAGGGGGCGGCCAGTACTTC,CSARVGGGQYF
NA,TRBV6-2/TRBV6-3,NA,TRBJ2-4,TGTGCCAGCAGTTACGGGACTCCCTGGAGTGAGCAGTACTTC,CASSYGTPWSEQYF
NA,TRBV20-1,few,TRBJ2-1,TGCAGTGCTGGGGCCACCAGCTACAATGAGCAGTTCTTC,CSAGATSYNEQFF
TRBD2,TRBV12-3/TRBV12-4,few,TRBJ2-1,TGTGCCAGCAGTTTTCCTCCGGGGGGGCGTTACAATGAGCAGTTCTTC,CASSFPPGGRYNEQFF
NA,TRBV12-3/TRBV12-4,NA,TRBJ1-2,TGTGCCAGCAGCCATACTAACTATGGCTACACCTTC,CASSHTNYGYTF
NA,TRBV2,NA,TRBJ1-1,TGTGCCAGCAGTGAGAGGCAGGGTAGAACTGAAGCTTTCTTT,CASSERQGRTEAFF
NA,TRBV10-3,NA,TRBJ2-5,TGTGCCATCAGTGACCCTAAGGCTCCAGGACAAGAGACCCAGTACTTC,CAISDPKAPGQETQYF
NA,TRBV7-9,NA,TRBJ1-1,TGTGCCAGCAGCTTAAGGCACACTGAAGCTTTCTTT,CASSLRHTEAFF
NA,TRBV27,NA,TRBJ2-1,TGTGCCAGCAGTTTATCGGGGGAAACTGCCCGTCGGGGTGAGCAGTTCTTC,CASSLSGETARRGEQFF
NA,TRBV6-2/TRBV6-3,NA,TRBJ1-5,TGTGCCAGCAGTGCTGACAGCAGCAAACGGCCCCAGCATTTT,CASSADSSKRPQHF
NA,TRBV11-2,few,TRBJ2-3,TGTGCCAGCAGGGGGGGAGATACGCAGTATTTT,CASRGGDTQYF
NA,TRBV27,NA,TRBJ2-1,TGTGCCAGCAGTTTTCTGGCCTACAGCTCCTACAATGAGCAGTTCTTC,CASSFLAYSSYNEQFF
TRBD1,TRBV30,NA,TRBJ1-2,TGTGCCTGGGGATACCAGGGGGGAGGCTACACCTTC,CAWGYQGGGYTF
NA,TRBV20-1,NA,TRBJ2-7,TGCAGTGCTGGGGGGACGCCCCGAATCTCCTACGAGCAGTACTTC,CSAGGTPRISYEQYF
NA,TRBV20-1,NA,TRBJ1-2,TGCAGTGCTCGTTTGGGAGCGGTACAGTATGGCTACACCTTC,CSARLGAVQYGYTF
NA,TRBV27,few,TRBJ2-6,TGTGCCAGCCGAATGGGGGCTGGGGCCAACGTCCTGACTTTC,CASRMGAGANVLTF
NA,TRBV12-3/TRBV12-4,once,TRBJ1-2,TGTGCCAGCGAGCTCTCCGGAAACTATGGCTACACCTTC,CASELSGNYGYTF
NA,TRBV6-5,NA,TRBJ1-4,TGTGCCAGCAGTTACACCATGTCTGGGCCGAATGAAAAACTGTTTTTT,CASSYTMSGPNEKLFF
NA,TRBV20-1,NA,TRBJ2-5,TGCAGTTCTGAGACCCAGTACTTC,CSSETQYF
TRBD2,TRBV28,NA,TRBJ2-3,TGTGCCAGCAGGGGGACTAGCGGGACTGGCACAGATACGCAGTATTTT,CASRGTSGTGTDTQYF
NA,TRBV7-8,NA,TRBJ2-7,TGTGCCAACAGCTTGACATCCCGGTGGAATGAGCAGTACTTC,CANSLTSRWNEQYF
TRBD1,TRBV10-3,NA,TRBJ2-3,TGTGCCATCAGTGAGTCGGGACAGGGATGGGATACGCAGTATTTT,CAISESGQGWDTQYF
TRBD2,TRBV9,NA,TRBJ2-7,TGTGCCAGCAGCGTAGGGGGGACTAACTACGAGCAGTACTTC,CASSVGGTNYEQYF
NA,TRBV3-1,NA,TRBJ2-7,TGTGCCAGCAGCCAAGCCTGGGGGGCTTACGAGCAGTACTTC,CASSQAWGAYEQYF
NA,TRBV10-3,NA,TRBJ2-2,TGTGCCATCAGTGAGATAGCGGTGCTTACCGGGGAGCTGTTTTTT,CAISEIAVLTGELFF
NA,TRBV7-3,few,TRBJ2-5,TGTGCCAGCAGCTCGCACGGTCAGGGAGGAGAGACCCAGTACTTC,CASSSHGQGGETQYF